A single sample gave rise to the 24 T cell receptor beta chains below, sequenced in a study of T-cell memory formation after mild COVID-19. TCRdb recomputed calls from the 5' RACE reads with MiXCR, one row per CDR3 protein. The profile shows 530,000 or so distinct CDR3 sequences, around 16% of them singletons. Sequencing was performed on PBMCs or a T cell subset sorted from them (not recorded which). The receptors shown here come from an adult woman who had mild COVID-19 (a few samples of this study predate the infection). Cell type and time point are not known.

This clonotype was detected only a few times. CDR3 loop: CASNTQTGAWPQHF. CDR3 DNA sequence: TGTGCCAGCAACACACAAACGGGGGCCTGGCCCCAGCATTTT. The chain employs TRBV6-2 or TRBV6-3 and TRBJ1-5, with D maybe TRBD1 (6 bases). In germline, CDR1 is MNHEY, CDR2 SVGEGT. The CDR3 is 14 residues long. V lost 7 bases and J 9 bases, leaving 19 bases between the germline ends.

This clonotype was seen more than once but under ten times. The rearrangement uses TRBV7-3 and TRBJ2-5; 9 positions agree with TRBD2. Germline V gene data show CDR1 as SGHTA and CDR2 as FQGTGA. Losses at the gene ends were 0 bases for V and 5 bases for J; bases not matched to a gene: 4. CDR3 length: 15 amino acids. DNA of the CDR3: TGTGCCAGCAGCTTAACGGGGACTAGCTTCGAGACCCAGTACTTC. It is translated as CASSLTGTSFETQYF.

The sample holds a few counts of this clonotype. CDR3 protein: CASSSGTGSETQYF. For the CDR3, the DNA is TGCGCCAGCAGCTCCGGGACAGGGAGCGAGACCCAGTACTTC. This chain links TRBV5-1 with TRBJ2-5, with 9 bases aligning to TRBD1. The V segment lost 3 bases and the J segment 5 bases; nucleotides outside the gene matches: 5. CDR1 SGHRS and CDR2 YFSETQ come from the germline V gene. This CDR3 is 14 amino acids long.

This rearrangement joins TRBV29-1 to TRBJ2-1; D is unresolved. V dropped 4 bases and J dropped 0 bases, with 10 bases sitting between them. This CDR3 is built from 14 residues. Germline assignment: CDR1 SQVTM and CDR2 ANQGSEA. CDR3 in DNA: TGCAGCGTTGGAGCGAGAAGCTCCTACAATGAGCAGTTCTTC. This gives the protein CSVGARSSYNEQFF.

This clonotype was detected only a few times. J is TRBJ1-2 and V is TRBV11-2; no reliable D call. The CDR3 extends over 14 amino acids. Trimming stripped 8 bases from V and 1 base from J, with 14 bases between. Looked up from germline, CDR1 is SGHAT and CDR2 is FQNNGV. In DNA form, the CDR3 reads TGTGCCAGCGGCCTGAACACCTTTAACTATGGCTACACCTTC. Amino acids: CASGLNTFNYGYTF.

V gene TRBV10-3 combines with J gene TRBJ1-2; possibly TRBD1 for D (5 bases). CDR3 length: 14 residues. In germline, CDR1 is ENHRY, CDR2 SYGVKD. V lost 6 bases to trimming and J lost 8 bases, with 19 bases between them. The DNA of the CDR3 is TGTGCCATCAGGCACCCGGGACCCAGAGACGGCTACACCTTC. Its translation: CAIRHPGPRDGYTF.

The CDR3 DNA sequence: TGCAGCGTTGAACTCTCCAGCGCCTACGAGCAGTACTTC. It encodes CSVELSSAYEQYF. V is TRBV29-1 and J is TRBJ2-7; no reliable D call. This CDR3 has 13 amino acids. V lost 2 bases and J 2 bases, leaving 10 bases between the germline ends. Germline-derived CDR1 and CDR2 are SQVTM and ANQGSEA.

J is TRBJ2-1 and V is TRBV20-1, with D tentatively TRBD1 (6 bases). Per the germline V gene, CDR1 is DFQATT and CDR2 is SNEGSKA (reference sequence). CDR3 length equals 14 residues. V lost 1 base and J lost 4, with 11 bases in between. DNA for the CDR3: TGCAGTGCTAGAGCCGGGACACTGTACAATGAGCAGTTCTTC. It encodes CSARAGTLYNEQFF.

This clonotype was seen a handful of times. This chain links TRBV12-5 with TRBJ2-1; 8 positions agree with TRBD1. The germline CDR1 and CDR2 sequences are LGHNT and FRNRAP. The CDR3 is made up of 14 amino acids. V was pared by 4 bases and J by 8 bases, with 7 bases of the junction left unmatched. CDR3 coding DNA: TGTGCTAGTGGTTATGGACAGGGTTCGGATGAGCAGTTCTTC. It is translated as CASGYGQGSDEQFF.

The chain has TRBV3-1 and TRBJ1-2; D is perhaps TRBD1 (6 bases). The CDR3 covers 13 residues. Germline CDR1 LGHDT, CDR2 YNNKEL (reference sequence). V was cut by 4 bases and J by 4 bases, with 10 bases left in between. The CDR3 coding sequence is TGTGCCAGCAGCCCAACAGGGAGCTATGGCTACACCTTC. Translated, it gives CASSPTGSYGYTF.

This clonotype was seen more than once but under ten times. The chain employs TRBV14 and TRBJ2-1; D remains ambiguous. This CDR3 region has 14 residues. The V end was cut by 6 bases, the J end by 1 base, with 10 bases between. CDR1 SGHDN and CDR2 FVKESK come from the germline V gene. CDR3 region: CASSLRVSYNEQFF. CDR3 DNA: TGTGCCAGCAGTTTACGGGTATCCTACAATGAGCAGTTCTTC.

This clonotype occurred once. The CDR3 region is CASSLIQIYEQYF. CDR3 bases: TGTGCCAGCAGCTTAATCCAGATCTACGAGCAGTACTTC. The rearrangement joins TRBV11-2 to TRBJ2-7; D uncertain. V lost 2 bases and J lost 3, with 8 bases in between. CDR3 size: 13 residues. Germline assignment: CDR1 SGHAT and CDR2 FQNNGV.

This chain connects TRBV30 to TRBJ2-3, with a tentative D call TRBD2 (6 bases). The V and J ends lost 6 bases and 0 bases respectively, with 10 bases between them. There are 13 residues in the CDR3. Germline-derived CDR1 and CDR2 are GTSNPN and SVGIG (reference sequence). This CDR3 is CACSGGSTDTQYF. The CDR3 DNA reads TGTGCCTGTTCAGGAGGGAGCACAGATACGCAGTATTTT.

In this sample, this clonotype turned up a few times. This chain connects TRBV9 to TRBJ2-2; D is undetermined. Per the germline V gene, CDR1 is SGDLS and CDR2 is YYNGEE. The CDR3 runs 15 residues. Trimming pared 0 bases from V and 2 bases from J, leaving 8 bases between. CDR3 protein: CASSVDSLNTGELFF. The CDR3 nucleotides are TGTGCCAGCAGCGTAGACAGCCTAAACACCGGGGAGCTGTTTTTT.

This clonotype was recorded a few times. The chain carries TRBV7-3 and TRBJ2-1; D is unresolved. This CDR3 comprises 15 residues. The V gene lost 5 bases and the J gene lost 10 bases, with 21 bases spanning the gap. Germline CDR1 is SGHTA and CDR2 is FQGTGA. The CDR3 DNA follows: TGTGCCAGCAGCCAAACTACGAGCCCTTATAAAGAGCAGTTCTTC. It yields the protein CASSQTTSPYKEQFF.

This clonotype came up a few times. This chain links TRBV4-1 with TRBJ2-7; no reliable D call. The V and J ends lost 1 base and 3 bases respectively, with 7 bases between them. The CDR3 runs 13 residues. Germline CDR1 and CDR2: MGHRA and YSYEKL. This CDR3 reads CASSQAGLYEQYF. CDR3 in DNA: TGCGCCAGCAGCCAAGCGGGCCTCTACGAGCAGTACTTC.

This clonotype turned up a few times. V and J are TRBV7-2 and TRBJ2-7; possibly TRBD2 for D (5 bases). The CDR3 is made up of 13 amino acids. The V and J ends lost 2 bases and 4 bases respectively, with 9 bases between them. From germline, CDR1 is SGHTA and CDR2 FQGNSA. Here the CDR3 DNA reads TGTGCCAGCAGCTTATATTCGGGATACGAGCAGTACTTC. Protein sequence: CASSLYSGYEQYF.

The J gene is TRBJ2-1, the V gene TRBV24-1; 10 positions match TRBD2. This CDR3 is built from 18 residues. The germline V gene has CDR1 KGHDR and CDR2 SFDVKD. The junction had 17 bases not matched to a gene; V was cut back by 5 bases and J by 8 bases. In DNA form, the CDR3 reads TGTGCCACCAGTGCCCTCGGAAACGTGGGACTAGCGCTCCATGAGCAGTTCTTC. This sequence encodes CATSALGNVGLALHEQFF.

V is TRBV9 and J is TRBJ2-7; TRBD1 aligns across 9 bases. The CDR3 is made up of 15 amino acids. The V segment lost 3 bases and the J segment 2 bases; nucleotides outside the gene matches: 6. Germline-derived CDR1 and CDR2 are SGDLS and YYNGEE. CDR3 DNA: TGTGCCAGCAGCGCGGCGGGACAGGGACCCTACGAGCAGTACTTC. Its protein product is CASSAAGQGPYEQYF. Variable domain in full (rest from reference TRBV9 and TRBJ2-7): DSGVTQTPKHLITATGQRVTLRCSPRSGDLSVYWYQQSLDQGLQFLIQYYNGEERAKGNILERFSAQQFPDLHSELNLSSLELGDSALYFCASSAAGQGPYEQYFGPGTRLTVT.

Only a few counts were recorded for this clonotype. The CDR3 loop is CAISKDYSNEQFF. The CDR3 bases are TGTGCCATCAGCAAAGACTATTCGAATGAGCAGTTCTTC. The chain joins TRBV10-3 to TRBJ2-1; TRBD2 is a possible D gene (5 bases). The CDR3 totals 13 residues. Trimming cost V 6 bases and J 7 bases, with 13 bases left between them. CDR1 is ENHRY, CDR2 SYGVKD, per germline.

CDR3 protein: CASSSTGDWIGANVLTF. The CDR3 region has the DNA TGTGCCAGCAGTTCGACAGGGGACTGGATTGGGGCCAACGTCCTGACTTTC. The chain employs TRBV27 and TRBJ2-6, with 8 bases identical to TRBD1. Per the germline V gene, CDR1 is MNHEY and CDR2 is SMNVEV (reference sequence). Unmatched junction bases numbered 8, after V lost 4 bases and J lost 3 bases. This CDR3 contains 17 residues.

The rearrangement links TRBV7-9 to TRBJ2-1, with D perhaps matching TRBD2 (6 bases). The CDR3 contains 15 residues. The germline V gene has CDR1 SEHNR and CDR2 FQNEAQ (reference sequence). Deletions cut 4 bases from V and 9 bases from J, with 19 bases between. This CDR3 reads CASSYLAVRDGEQFF. CDR3 nucleotide sequence: TGTGCCAGCAGCTATTTAGCGGTGAGGGATGGTGAGCAGTTCTTC.

The V gene is TRBV18, the J gene TRBJ1-1, with D possibly matching TRBD1 (5 bases). Per germline, CDR1 KGHSH and CDR2 LQKENI. The CDR3 extends over 15 amino acids. V was clipped by 2 bases and J by 1 base, with 11 bases between them. This chain's CDR3 is CASSPNAQGNTEAFF. The CDR3 nucleotides read TGTGCCAGCTCACCAAACGCTCAGGGGAACACTGAAGCTTTCTTT.

This clonotype was picked up a small number of times. The V gene is TRBV5-8, the J gene TRBJ2-3, with D uncertain. The CDR3 runs 12 residues. V was pared by 8 bases and J by 0 bases, with 7 bases between. Germline V gene lookup returns CDR1 SGHTS and CDR2 YDEGEE. CDR3 nucleotide sequence: TGTGCCAGGGAGACTAGCACAGATACGCAGTATTTT. Residues: CARETSTDTQYF.